These T cell receptor beta chains were read from a single sample in a study of T cells in Graves' hyperthyroidism and ophthalmopathy. Each CDR3 protein is one row after TCRdb ran MiXCR on the multiplex PCR reads. Of about 360,000 distinct CDR3 sequences listed, around 25% are singletons. Sequences were obtained from blood. These receptors originate from a man between 50 and 59 years old with Graves' hyperthyroidism. CDR3s include the opening cysteine and the closing phenylalanine or tryptophan. The D gene is left open where the match is weak. The listing skips clone size in some rows; elsewhere it reads once, few, many or a size class.

CDR3nt	CDR3aa	d_gene	v_gene	j_gene	abundance
TGTGCCAGCAGCTCCGGACTAGCGGGAGGGCGGGTAAACATTCAGTACTTC	CASSSGLAGGRVNIQYF	TRBD2	TRBV28	TRBJ2-4	many
TGTGCCAGCAGTTTCGACAGCTCTAGCAATCAGCCCCAGCATTTT	CASSFDSSSNQPQHF	.	TRBV12-3/TRBV12-4	TRBJ1-5	.
TGTGCCTGGGGCTTCCGAAGGGGGTGGTCCGGGGAGCTGTTTTTT	CAWGFRRGWSGELFF	.	TRBV30	TRBJ2-2	.
TGTGCCAGCTCCCTGGGACTAGCCGATGAGCAGTTCTTC	CASSLGLADEQFF	TRBD2	TRBV25-1	TRBJ2-1	few
TGCAGTGCTAGAGTGTTTGTGGGAGCGGGAACCGCTAGCACAGATACGCAGTATTTT	CSARVFVGAGTASTDTQYF	TRBD2	TRBV20-1	TRBJ2-3	few
TGTGCCAGCAGCTTGGACGCCAGCTATGGCTACACCTTC	CASSLDASYGYTF	.	TRBV11-1	TRBJ1-2	many
TGTGCCAGCAGTGCCCCAGAATTGAACACTGAAGCTTTCTTT	CASSAPELNTEAFF	.	TRBV6-1	TRBJ1-1	.
TGTGCCAGCAGTGTAAGTGCTAGCACAGATACGCAGTATTTT	CASSVSASTDTQYF	.	TRBV6-1	TRBJ2-3	.
TGTGCCAGCGAGGACACCAGCGGGAAAATTAATGAGCAGTTCTTC	CASEDTSGKINEQFF	TRBD2	TRBV28	TRBJ2-1	few
TGTGCCAGCGACACTGATCAAACCGGGGAGCTGTTTTTT	CASDTDQTGELFF	.	TRBV5-1	TRBJ2-2	.
TGTGCCAGCAGCTCCCCCGGACAGGGTGTCGTCTACGAGCAGTACTTC	CASSSPGQGVVYEQYF	TRBD1	TRBV7-7	TRBJ2-7	.
TGCAGCGTTGAGGCGGACACCTCGAGCTCCTACGAGCAGTACTTC	CSVEADTSSSYEQYF	.	TRBV29-1	TRBJ2-7	few
TGCAGCGTTGTGAGTAGTGTGGGCAATGAGCAGTTCTTC	CSVVSSVGNEQFF	.	TRBV29-1	TRBJ2-1	few
TGTGCCAGCAGCTCAGGGGGCGCAAGGTATGGCTACACCTTC	CASSSGGARYGYTF	TRBD1	TRBV12-3/TRBV12-4	TRBJ1-2	few
TGTGCCAGCATCGGGACAGGGATGGTCACTGAAGCTTTCTTT	CASIGTGMVTEAFF	TRBD1	TRBV18	TRBJ1-1	few
TGTGCCAGCAGCTTAGGCCTCGGGTTGAGCTCCTACAATGAGCAGTTCTTC	CASSLGLGLSSYNEQFF	.	TRBV13	TRBJ2-1	few
TGTGCCACCAGTGCCCCGACAGGGAGGACTGAAGCTTTCTTT	CATSAPTGRTEAFF	TRBD1	TRBV24-1	TRBJ1-1	few
TGTGCCAGCAGCTTAACGTTTACTAGCGGGAGGGCCCACAATGTTGAGCAGTTCTTC	CASSLTFTSGRAHNVEQFF	TRBD2	TRBV7-3	TRBJ2-1	many
TGTGCCAGCAGTGTCCGCGGGACTAGCGTAGACACAGATACGCAGTATTTT	CASSVRGTSVDTDTQYF	TRBD2	TRBV12-3/TRBV12-4	TRBJ2-3	.
TGTGCCAGCACCATTGGCCGGGGGACAGGGCCCCAAACTGAAGCTTTCTTT	CASTIGRGTGPQTEAFF	TRBD1	TRBV5-8	TRBJ1-1	.
TGCAGCGTTGCAGCGGGACGCTACGAGCAGTACTTC	CSVAAGRYEQYF	TRBD2	TRBV29-1	TRBJ2-7	.
TGTGCCAGCAGCGGGAGACTAGCGGGGAGCACAGATACGCAGTATTTT	CASSGRLAGSTDTQYF	TRBD2	TRBV27	TRBJ2-3	many
TGTGCCAGCAGTTTATGGGGTTCTGGGGCCAACGTCCTGACTTTC	CASSLWGSGANVLTF	.	TRBV27	TRBJ2-6	.
TGTGCCAGCAGCTTAGAAGGGGGGACAAACTATGGCTACACCTTC	CASSLEGGTNYGYTF	.	TRBV11-3	TRBJ1-2	many
TGTGCCAGCAGCCGACAGACCAACACTGAAGCTTTCTTT	CASSRQTNTEAFF	.	TRBV7-8	TRBJ1-1	few
TGTGCCAGCAGCAGAGACACAGATACGCAGTATTTT	CASSRDTDTQYF	.	TRBV28	TRBJ2-3	many
TGTGCCACCAGTGAGAAGACAGGGTCCCGCGAGCAGTACTTC	CATSEKTGSREQYF	TRBD1	TRBV24-1	TRBJ2-7	.
TGTGCCAGTAGTAGAGAAAGAGACTACAATGAGCAGTTCTTC	CASSRERDYNEQFF	.	TRBV19	TRBJ2-1	.
TGTGCCAGCAGCTCGAAACCTTTGACAGTAGGGACTGAAGCTTTCTTT	CASSSKPLTVGTEAFF	.	TRBV7-9	TRBJ1-1	.
TGTGCCATCAGTGGGACTAGCGGGATCAACTACGAGCAGTACTTC	CAISGTSGINYEQYF	TRBD2	TRBV10-3	TRBJ2-7	.
TGCGCCAGCAGCTTCATGCCAGGGAGCTCCTACAATGAGCAGTTCTTC	CASSFMPGSSYNEQFF	.	TRBV5-1	TRBJ2-1	.
TGTGCCAGCAGCTTGGGGTCCAGCGGGAGGCACAATGAGCAGTACTTC	CASSLGSSGRHNEQYF	TRBD2	TRBV11-3	TRBJ2-7	.
TGTGCCACCAGTGATGCAGGGAAATATGAGCAGTTCTTC	CATSDAGKYEQFF	.	TRBV24-1	TRBJ2-1	.
TGTGCCAGCAGCTTAATCGGATACAATGAGCAGTTCTTC	CASSLIGYNEQFF	.	TRBV7-3	TRBJ2-1	many
TGTGCCAGCAGCCAACCCCGAACTAGCGGGAGATCGGCCCAGTACTTC	CASSQPRTSGRSAQYF	TRBD2	TRBV3-1	TRBJ2-5	few
TGTGCCAGTAGTGAGGGCTACGGTGGGGATACACCCACAGATACGCAGTATTTT	CASSEGYGGDTPTDTQYF	.	TRBV19	TRBJ2-3	.
TGTGCCAGCAGCCAAGATCACGGGGGGCGGCAGGAGCAGTACTTC	CASSQDHGGRQEQYF	.	TRBV3-1	TRBJ2-7	.
TGCGCCAGCTGGACAGGAAACTCCTACAATGAGCAGTTCTTC	CASWTGNSYNEQFF	TRBD1	TRBV5-1	TRBJ2-1	.
TGTGCCAGCAGCCAAGATAAGGCGACCCATTCACCCCTCCACTTT	CASSQDKATHSPLHF	.	TRBV11-2	TRBJ1-6	.
TGCAGTGCTAGTAAGACATGGAAGGCCTACGAGCAGTACTTC	CSASKTWKAYEQYF	.	TRBV20-1	TRBJ2-7	few
TGTGCCAGCAGCCGACTGCACAATGAGCAGTTCTTC	CASSRLHNEQFF	.	TRBV9	TRBJ2-1	few
TGTGCCAGCAGTACCCTCGGAGCGGGACCCACAGATACGCAGTATTTT	CASSTLGAGPTDTQYF	TRBD2	TRBV6-2/TRBV6-3	TRBJ2-3	.
TGCAGCGTTGCCAAAAACACCGGGGAGCTGTTTTTT	CSVAKNTGELFF	.	TRBV29-1	TRBJ2-2	few
TGTGCCATCAGTGAATCTAAAGAGACCCAGTACTTC	CAISESKETQYF	.	TRBV10-3	TRBJ2-5	.
TGTGCCAGCAGTTTGCTGGGGGCTAGCTACGAGCAGTACTTC	CASSLLGASYEQYF	.	TRBV28	TRBJ2-7	many
TGTGCCAGCAGTTTAACCCCTAGCGGGTCCTCCACAGATACGCAGTATTTT	CASSLTPSGSSTDTQYF	TRBD2	TRBV12-3/TRBV12-4	TRBJ2-3	.